The 22 T cell receptor beta chains presented below share a single source sample, sequenced in a study of T-cell memory formation after mild COVID-19. TCRdb itself ran the 5' RACE reads through MiXCR, one entry per CDR3 protein. Here the sample spans under 300,000 distinct CDR3 sequences, less than 9.5% being singletons. Sequencing was performed on PBMCs or a T cell subset sorted from them (not recorded which). The receptors stem from a man aged 18 to 30 who had mild COVID-19 (a few samples of this study predate the infection). Cell type and time point are not known.

The chain has TRBV7-9 and TRBJ2-5; D not certain. The V end lost 5 bases, the J end lost 2 bases, and 15 bases lay between the germline ends. The CDR3 sequence is 15 residues long. The germline gives CDR1 SEHNR, CDR2 FQNEAQ (reference sequence). CDR3 in amino acids: CASSPWSDGQETQYF. The CDR3 bases are TGTGCCAGCAGCCCCTGGTCCGACGGGCAAGAGACCCAGTACTTC.

This clonotype was counted at least ten times. The CDR3 nucleotides read TGCAGCGTTGCCCCCATGAACACTGAAGCTTTCTTT. Its translation is CSVAPMNTEAFF. The gene calls are TRBV29-1 and TRBJ1-1; D unresolved. V lost 4 bases and J 0 bases, leaving 6 bases between the germline ends. Germline CDR1 reads SQVTM; CDR2 reads ANQGSEA. The CDR3 extends over 12 amino acids.

This chain links TRBV10-2 with TRBJ2-3; 10 nucleotides align to TRBD2. Germline CDR1 is WSHSY and CDR2 is SAAADI. The CDR3 spans 15 residues. J was trimmed by 5 bases and V by 7 bases; bases with no gene match: 9. For the CDR3, the DNA is TGCGCCAGCAAGAGCGGGGGGGCCCGCGGAGATACGCAGTATTTT. This gives the protein CASKSGGARGDTQYF.

The V gene is TRBV18, the J gene TRBJ1-2; D gene ambiguous. Germline lookup yields CDR1 KGHSH and CDR2 LQKENI. This CDR3 has 12 residues. V gave up 5 bases and J gave up 8 bases, with 12 bases separating them. The CDR3 loop reads CASSGRARGYTF. The CDR3 DNA follows: TGTGCCAGCTCAGGACGGGCAAGGGGCTACACCTTC.

The V call is TRBV2, the J call TRBJ2-5; no firm D call. Germline V gene data show CDR1 as SNHLY and CDR2 as FYNNEI. Trimming left V 8 bases short and J 3 bases short, with 7 bases between. There are 11 residues in the CDR3. CDR3 nucleotide sequence: TGTGCCAGCGGTCCAGAAGAGACCCAGTACTTC. Translated, it gives CASGPEETQYF.

This clonotype turned up a few times. CDR3 coding DNA: TGTGCCAGCAGCCCCCCCGGTTTGAGCACAGATACGCAGTATTTT. This translates into CASSPPGLSTDTQYF. The chain has TRBV7-8 and TRBJ2-3; D remains ambiguous. V was trimmed by 5 bases and J by 0 bases, leaving 12 bases between them. Looked up from germline, CDR1 is SGHVS and CDR2 is FQNEAQ. This CDR3 spans 15 amino acids.

In its sample, this clonotype was seen many times. The chain links TRBV7-3 to TRBJ2-1; TRBD2 is a possible D gene (6 bases). The ends were cut back, 5 bases at V and 3 bases at J, with 17 bases in the middle. This CDR3 has 16 residues. Germline assignment: CDR1 SGHTA and CDR2 FQGTGA. The CDR3: CASSPNPGLHYNEQFF. DNA for the CDR3: TGTGCCAGCAGCCCTAATCCCGGACTACACTACAATGAGCAGTTCTTC.

The rearrangement links TRBV7-2 to TRBJ2-7; D gene uncertain. CDR1 and CDR2 (germline): SGHTA, FQGNSA. The CDR3 contains 20 residues. V was clipped by 2 bases and J by 0 bases, with 26 bases between them. The CDR3 DNA follows: TGTGCCAGCAGCTTATCAATCGCGCCATTACGTCGGCCCCGCTCCTACGAGCAGTACTTC. Encoded protein: CASSLSIAPLRRPRSYEQYF.

The rearrangement uses TRBV5-6 and TRBJ1-1; D uncertain. Trimming took off 1 base at V and 2 bases at J, with 15 bases between the two ends. The CDR3 has 16 residues. Germline CDR1 SGHDT, CDR2 YYEEEE. CDR3 nucleotides: TGTGCCAGCAGCTTGTCAGTGAAAACCCCTAACACTGAAGCTTTCTTT. Amino acid sequence: CASSLSVKTPNTEAFF.

The J gene is TRBJ1-2, the V gene TRBV7-2; D is unclear. This CDR3 is built from 16 residues. V was clipped by 7 bases and J by 0 bases, with 18 bases between them. CDR1 and CDR2 (germline): SGHTA, FQGNSA. CDR3 in DNA: TGTGCCAGCAACCCCGACCGGTACCAAGCTAACTATGGCTACACCTTC. Its protein is CASNPDRYQANYGYTF.

The table lists this clonotype with a few counts. The rearrangement uses TRBV12-5 and TRBJ2-3; 10 positions agree with TRBD2. CDR1 and CDR2 from the germline V gene are LGHNT and FRNRAP. This CDR3 comprises 15 residues. V trimming: 3 bases; J trimming: 4 bases; junction bases outside the gene matches: 4. The CDR3 DNA reads as TGTGCTAGTGGTTTCGGACTAGCGGAGGCAGATACGCAGTATTTT. Its translation is CASGFGLAEADTQYF. Variable domain in full (rest from reference TRBV12-5 and TRBJ2-3): DARVTQTPRHKVTEMGQEVTMRCQPILGHNTVFWYRQTMMQGLELLAYFRNRAPLDDSGMPKDRFSAEMPDATLATLKIQPSEPRDSAVYFCASGFGLAEADTQYFGPGTRLTVL.

This clonotype was counted between two and nine times. The genes are TRBV28 and TRBJ1-2; D not certain. The CDR3 covers 13 residues. V was cut by 2 bases and J by 1 base, with 5 bases left in between. In germline, CDR1 is MDHEN, CDR2 SYDVKM. The DNA of the CDR3 is TGTGCCAGCAGTTTAGCACTTAACTATGGCTACACCTTC. Encoded protein: CASSLALNYGYTF.

The chain is built from TRBV5-5 and TRBJ2-6; a weak D match, TRBD2 (7 bases). V lost 0 bases to trimming and J lost 4 bases, with 11 bases between them. This CDR3 spans 16 amino acids. Germline CDR1 SGHKS, CDR2 YYEKEE (reference sequence). In DNA form, the CDR3 reads TGTGCCAGCAGCTTGGCCGGGGGGCCAGGGGCCAACGTCCTGACTTTC. Its protein product is CASSLAGGPGANVLTF.

This clonotype was recorded a few times. The chain recombines TRBV7-9 with TRBJ2-6; TRBD1 agrees at 10 bases. The CDR3 is 22 amino acids. Germline V lookup: CDR1 SEHNR, CDR2 FQNEAQ (reference sequence). The V and J ends lost 5 bases and 1 base, in that order; junction bases with no gene match: 20. The CDR3 DNA reads as TGTGCCAGCAGCCGGGGGGACCGGGACAGGGGTCTGCATTTGTCTGGGGCCAACGTCCTGACTTTC. It translates to CASSRGDRDRGLHLSGANVLTF.

The chain uses TRBV15 and TRBJ2-1; D not certain. The V end was cut by 5 bases, the J end by 9 bases, with 20 bases between. Germline CDR1 and CDR2: LNHNV and YYDKDF (reference sequence). CDR3 size: 15 residues. The CDR3 sequence: CATSGKMLLVGEQFF. As DNA, the CDR3 is TGTGCCACCAGCGGAAAGATGCTACTCGTTGGTGAGCAGTTCTTC.

CDR3 sequence reads: CASRKSLPSTEAFF. DNA for the CDR3: TGTGCCAGCAGGAAATCCCTCCCGTCCACTGAAGCTTTCTTT. This chain uses TRBV7-2 with TRBJ1-1; D unclear. CDR3 length equals 14 residues. Germline CDR1 and CDR2: SGHTA and FQGNSA. With 6 bases removed from V and 4 bases from J, the gap between germline ends came to 15 bases.

Many counts were recorded for this clonotype. This chain connects TRBV4-3 to TRBJ2-1; perhaps D is TRBD1 or TRBD2 (5 bases each). In germline, CDR1 is LGHNA, CDR2 YSLEER. Between the trimmed V and J ends, which lost 0 bases and 4 bases, there was a span of 16 bases. The CDR3 is made up of 17 amino acids. Here the CDR3 DNA reads TGCGCCAGCAGCCAAGAAAGGGGCCAGGGAGCATACAATGAGCAGTTCTTC. This encodes CASSQERGQGAYNEQFF.

The chain uses TRBV11-2 and TRBJ2-7; no clear D gene. Trimming stripped 2 bases from V and 5 bases from J, with 13 bases between. The CDR3 length is 14 residues. Germline loops: CDR1 SGHAT, CDR2 FQNNGV. CDR3 protein: CASSLNRQANEQYV. DNA of the CDR3: TGTGCCAGCAGCTTAAACCGGCAGGCAAACGAGCAGTACGTC.

There are a few counts of this clonotype. The chain joins TRBV7-3 to TRBJ2-3, with D possibly being TRBD1 (6 bases). Germline V CDR1 and CDR2: SGHTA, FQGTGA. The V gene lost 5 bases and the J gene lost 6 bases, with 18 bases spanning the gap. The CDR3 consists of 15 residues. CDR3 DNA: TGTGCCAGCAGCAAAACCCCGGGACATCGGGATACGCAGTATTTT. Protein product: CASSKTPGHRDTQYF.

The V gene is TRBV15, the J gene TRBJ1-5; D is unresolved. V was trimmed by 0 bases and J by 3 bases, leaving 12 bases between them. Germline CDR1 is LNHNV and CDR2 is YYDKDF (reference sequence). The CDR3 is made up of 16 amino acids. CDR3 sequence: CATSRDSWTDNQPQHF. In DNA, the CDR3 is TGTGCCACCAGCAGAGATAGTTGGACCGACAATCAGCCCCAGCATTTT.

There are a few counts of this clonotype. As DNA, the CDR3 is TGTGCCAGCAGTCACCCTGCGGGAGGGGGCAGGGAAAAACTGTTTTTT. Translation gives CASSHPAGGGREKLFF. The chain carries TRBV28 and TRBJ1-4, with 7 positions matching TRBD1. CDR3 length: 16 amino acids. Looked up from germline, CDR1 is MDHEN and CDR2 is SYDVKM. J gave up 8 bases and V 5 bases, and 14 bases lay outside the gene matches. Supplemented by reference TRBV28 and TRBJ1-4, the full variable domain reads DVKVTQSSRYLVKRTGEKVFLECVQDMDHENMFWYRQDPGLGLRLIYFSYDVKMKEKGDIPEGYSVSREKKERFSLILESASTNQTSMYLCASSHPAGGGREKLFFGSGTQLSVL.

This clonotype was counted a few times. The J gene is TRBJ2-1, the V gene TRBV7-2, with 11 bases matching TRBD2. The J segment lost 16 bases and the V segment lost 4 bases, leaving 15 bases of the junction unmatched. The CDR3 runs to 15 residues. CDR1 is SGHTA and CDR2 is FQGNSA in the germline V gene. CDR3 sequence (DNA): TGTGCCAGCAGCTCGAGGGGCATTCTAGCGGGGGGTCACTTCTTC. Translation: CASSSRGILAGGHFF.